The clone carrying this TCR beta chain has just a few counts. The sample belongs to a study of T-cell memory formation after mild COVID-19. From the 5' RACE reads, TCRdb called clonotypes with MiXCR, one entry per CDR3 protein. The table includes roughly 620,000 distinct CDR3 sequences, under 20% detected once. Germline assignment: CDR1 MGHRA and CDR2 YSYEKL. Trimming cost V 0 bases and J 5 bases; bases outside gene matches: 3. The CDR3 has 15 amino acids. This clonotype was obtained from an adult woman who had mild COVID-19 (a few samples of this study predate the infection). Cell type and time point are not known. The chain couples TRBV4-1 to TRBJ2-7; 11 bases fit TRBD1. The sequencing input was PBMCs or a T cell subset sorted from them (not recorded which). The CDR3 is CASSQEGQGVDEQYF. As DNA, the CDR3 is TGCGCCAGCAGCCAAGAGGGACAGGGGGTCGACGAGCAGTACTTC.